This T cell receptor beta chain is from a study of CD8 T cells in Susac syndrome. Trimming cost V 3 bases and J 2 bases, with 14 bases left between them. Germline V gene data show CDR1 as MNHEY and CDR2 as SMNVEV (reference sequence). The CDR3 covers 15 residues. With random hexamers, 0.5 to 1 ug RNA was reverse transcribed. An immunoSEQ multiplex PCR generated amplified TCR beta CDR3 products spanning 54 Vbeta and 13 Jbeta. TCRdb reanalysed the immunoSEQ multiplex PCR reads using MiXCR and keeps one entry per CDR3 protein. The sample lists around 200,000 distinct CDR3 sequences, just under 95% occurring once. High-throughput TCR beta sequencing covered peripheral CD8+ and CD4+ T cells.

The specimen sequenced was CD4+ T cells from PBMCs. The source is a human donor with Susac syndrome. The chain combines TRBV27 with TRBJ2-7; tentative D call: TRBD2 (5 bases). CDR3 nucleotide sequence: TGTGCCAGCAGTTTGGTGGCAGCGCGGGCCTACGAGCAGTACTTC. Translating it yields CASSLVAARAYEQYF.